The clone carrying this T cell receptor beta chain was seen once. The record originates from a study of blood T cell repertoires in COVID-19. TCRdb's copy holds only in-frame clones and misses some; the assay was immunoSEQ multiplex PCR. The sample lists tens of thousands of clones, over 75% occurring once. The source of this sequence is a woman aged 55 to 70 with acute or convalescent COVID-19. Sequenced sample: peripheral blood.

The CDR3 bases are TGTGCCAGTAGTCCACAGGGACAGCCCCAGCATTTT. Protein product: CASSPQGQPQHF. This rearrangement joins TRBV19 to TRBJ1-5; a weak D match, TRBD1 (6 bases). CDR1 and CDR2 from the germline V gene are LNHDA and SQIVND (reference sequence). V lost 5 bases and J 7 bases, leaving 9 bases between the germline ends. This CDR3 comprises 12 residues.